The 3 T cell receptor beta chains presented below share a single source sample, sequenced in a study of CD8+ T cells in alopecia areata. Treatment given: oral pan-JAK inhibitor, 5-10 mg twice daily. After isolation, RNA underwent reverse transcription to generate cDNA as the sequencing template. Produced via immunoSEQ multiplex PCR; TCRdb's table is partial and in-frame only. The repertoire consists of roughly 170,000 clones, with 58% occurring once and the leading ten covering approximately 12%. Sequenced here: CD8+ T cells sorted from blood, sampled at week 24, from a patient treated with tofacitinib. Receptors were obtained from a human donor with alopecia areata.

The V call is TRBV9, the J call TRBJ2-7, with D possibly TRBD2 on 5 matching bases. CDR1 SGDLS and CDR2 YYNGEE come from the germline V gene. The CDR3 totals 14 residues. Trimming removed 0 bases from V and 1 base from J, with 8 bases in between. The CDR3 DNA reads TGTGCCAGCAGCGTAGACGGGGTGTCCTACGAGCAGTACTTC. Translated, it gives CASSVDGVSYEQYF.

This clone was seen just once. The CDR3 spells CASSSYPGSYEQYF. The CDR3 region has the DNA TGTGCCAGCAGCTCATACCCAGGCAGCTACGAGCAGTACTTC. The V and J genes are TRBV5-6 and TRBJ2-7; D unclear. The CDR3 has 14 amino acids. Germline-derived CDR1 and CDR2 are SGHDT and YYEEEE. The V end lost 3 bases, the J end lost 3 bases, and 13 bases lay between the germline ends.

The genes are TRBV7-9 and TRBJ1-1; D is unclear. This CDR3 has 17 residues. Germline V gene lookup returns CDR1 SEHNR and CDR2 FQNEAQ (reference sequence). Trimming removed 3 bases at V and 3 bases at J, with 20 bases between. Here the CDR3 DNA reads TGTGCCAGCAGCTTTCCCACACCAACAATGGCCGACACTGAAGCTTTCTTT. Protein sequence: CASSFPTPTMADTEAFF.